The T cell receptor (beta chain) described here comes from a study of sequential checkpoint blockade in melanoma. Study-wide context: Arm A got nivolumab then ipilimumab; arm B the reverse, 1:1. After both sequences, patients received maintenance nivolumab.

The CDR3 runs to 14 residues. V shed 6 bases and J 8 bases; nucleotides not matched to a gene: 3. Germline values: CDR1 LNHDA, CDR2 SQIVND (reference sequence). Produced via immunoSEQ multiplex PCR; TCRdb's table is partial and in-frame only. The repertoire holds fewer than 30,000 clones, with 60% to 80% as singletons. This sample's treatment: randomized to nivolumab then ipilimumab (arm A) or the reverse (arm B). Patients had received no earlier DNA-damaging chemotherapy. PBMC sorting kept live CD3+CD8+ cells without CD19 or CD56. The sequence came from a human donor with melanoma. V is TRBV19 and J is TRBJ1-6; 11 nucleotides align to TRBD1. Sequences were derived from CD8+ T cells sorted from blood (inferred from file names), sampled from a patient given nivolumab and ipilimumab in sequence. The CDR3 DNA reads TGTGCCAGTAGCTCGGGACAGGGGGATTCACCCCTCCACTTT. This sequence encodes CASSSGQGDSPLHF. Full variable domain (outside the CDR3, taken from reference TRBV19 and TRBJ1-6): DGGITQSPKYLFRKEGQNVTLSCEQNLNHDAMYWYRQDPGQGLRLIYYSQIVNDFQKGDIAEGYSVSREKKESFPLTVTSAQKNPTAFYLCASSSGQGDSPLHFGNGTRLTVT.